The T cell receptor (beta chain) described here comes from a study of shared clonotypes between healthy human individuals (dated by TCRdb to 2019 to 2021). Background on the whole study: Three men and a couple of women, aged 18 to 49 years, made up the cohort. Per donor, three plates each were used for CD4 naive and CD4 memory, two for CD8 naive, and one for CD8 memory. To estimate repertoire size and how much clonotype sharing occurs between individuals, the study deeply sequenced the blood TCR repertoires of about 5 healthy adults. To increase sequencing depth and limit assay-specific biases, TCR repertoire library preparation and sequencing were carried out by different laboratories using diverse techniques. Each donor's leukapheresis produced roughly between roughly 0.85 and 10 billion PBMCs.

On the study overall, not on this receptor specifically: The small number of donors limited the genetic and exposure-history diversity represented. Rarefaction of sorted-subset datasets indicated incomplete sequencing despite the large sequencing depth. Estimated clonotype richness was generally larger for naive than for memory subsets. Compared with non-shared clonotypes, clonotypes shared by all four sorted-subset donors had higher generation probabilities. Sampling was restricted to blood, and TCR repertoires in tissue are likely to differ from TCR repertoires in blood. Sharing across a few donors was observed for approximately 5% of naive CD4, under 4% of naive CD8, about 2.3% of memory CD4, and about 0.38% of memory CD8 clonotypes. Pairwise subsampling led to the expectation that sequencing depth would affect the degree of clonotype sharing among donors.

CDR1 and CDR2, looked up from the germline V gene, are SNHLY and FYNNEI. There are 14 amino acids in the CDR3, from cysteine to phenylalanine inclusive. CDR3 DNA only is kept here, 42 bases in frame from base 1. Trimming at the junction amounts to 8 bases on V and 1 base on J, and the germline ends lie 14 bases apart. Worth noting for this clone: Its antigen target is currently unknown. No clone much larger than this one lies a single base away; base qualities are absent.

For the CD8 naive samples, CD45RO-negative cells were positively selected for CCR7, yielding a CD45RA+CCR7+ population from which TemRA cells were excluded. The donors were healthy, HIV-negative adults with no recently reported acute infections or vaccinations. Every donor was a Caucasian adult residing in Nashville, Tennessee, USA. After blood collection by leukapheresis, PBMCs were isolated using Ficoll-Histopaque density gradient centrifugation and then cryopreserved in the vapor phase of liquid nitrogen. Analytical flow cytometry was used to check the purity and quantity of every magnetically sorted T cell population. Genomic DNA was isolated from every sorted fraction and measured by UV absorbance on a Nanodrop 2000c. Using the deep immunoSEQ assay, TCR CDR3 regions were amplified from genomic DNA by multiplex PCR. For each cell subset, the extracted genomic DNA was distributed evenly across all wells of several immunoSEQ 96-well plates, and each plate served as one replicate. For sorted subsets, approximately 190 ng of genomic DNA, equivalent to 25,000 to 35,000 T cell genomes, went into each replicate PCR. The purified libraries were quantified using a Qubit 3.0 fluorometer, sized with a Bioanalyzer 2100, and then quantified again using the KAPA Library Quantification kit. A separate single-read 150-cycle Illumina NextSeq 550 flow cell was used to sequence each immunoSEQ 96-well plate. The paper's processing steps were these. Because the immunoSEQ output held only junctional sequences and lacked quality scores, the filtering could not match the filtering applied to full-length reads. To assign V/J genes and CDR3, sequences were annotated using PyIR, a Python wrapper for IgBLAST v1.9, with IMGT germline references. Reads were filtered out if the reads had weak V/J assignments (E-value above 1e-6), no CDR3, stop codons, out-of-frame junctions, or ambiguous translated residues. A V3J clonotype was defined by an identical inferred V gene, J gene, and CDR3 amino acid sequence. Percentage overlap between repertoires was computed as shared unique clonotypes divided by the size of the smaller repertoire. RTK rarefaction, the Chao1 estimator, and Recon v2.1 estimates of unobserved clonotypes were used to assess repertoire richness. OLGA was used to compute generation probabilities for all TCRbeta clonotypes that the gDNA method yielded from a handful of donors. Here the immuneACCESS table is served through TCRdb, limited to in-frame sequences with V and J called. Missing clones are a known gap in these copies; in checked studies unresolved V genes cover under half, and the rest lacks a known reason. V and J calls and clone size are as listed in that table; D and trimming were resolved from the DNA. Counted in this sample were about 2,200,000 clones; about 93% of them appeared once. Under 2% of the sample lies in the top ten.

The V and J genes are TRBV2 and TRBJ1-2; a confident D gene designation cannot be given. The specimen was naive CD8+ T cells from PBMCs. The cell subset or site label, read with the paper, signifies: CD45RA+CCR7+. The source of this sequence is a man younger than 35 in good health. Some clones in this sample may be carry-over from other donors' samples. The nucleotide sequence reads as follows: TGTGCCAGCTTTGGCTCCCGGGGTAACTATGGCTACACCTTC. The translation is CASFGSRGNYGYTF. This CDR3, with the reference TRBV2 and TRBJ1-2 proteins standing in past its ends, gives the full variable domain EPEVTQTPSHQVTQMGQEVILRCVPISNHLYFYWYRQILGQKVEFLVSFYNNEISEKSEIFDDQFSVERPDGSNFTLKIRSTKLEDSAMYFCASFGSRGNYGYTFGSGTRLTVV.